This TCR beta chain appears in the sequencing data of a study of metastatic and nonmetastatic thyroid tumors. About the study: Thyroid patients, malignant and benign, had repertoires compared across blood and tumor or nodule tissue.

CDR3 length: 18 amino acids. Germline assignment: CDR1 MDHEN and CDR2 SYDVKM. Thyroid surgery had not been preceded by any treatment in any patient. This clone was detected ten times or more. Its antigen remains unknown. An end of the junction differs from the germline gene, which may be a read error. TCRdb called clones again from the PCR reads with MiXCR. In the table there are 85,000 to 100,000 clones, approximately 11% of which are singletons. The study, taken as a whole, reports: Malignant tumors reportedly showed significantly higher TCR beta diversity than benign nodules in both blood and tumor.

This sequence originates from a female donor with papillary thyroid cancer or a benign thyroid nodule (not recorded which). Some clones in this sample may be carry-over from other donors' samples. The chain links TRBV28 to TRBJ2-3; D might be TRBD2 (7 bases). The specimen sequenced was blood. The CDR3 region is CAISSPGTGGVGTDTQYF. The DNA of the CDR3 is TGTGCCATCAGTAGTCCCGGGACGGGGGGCGTCGGCACAGATACGCAGTATTTT.